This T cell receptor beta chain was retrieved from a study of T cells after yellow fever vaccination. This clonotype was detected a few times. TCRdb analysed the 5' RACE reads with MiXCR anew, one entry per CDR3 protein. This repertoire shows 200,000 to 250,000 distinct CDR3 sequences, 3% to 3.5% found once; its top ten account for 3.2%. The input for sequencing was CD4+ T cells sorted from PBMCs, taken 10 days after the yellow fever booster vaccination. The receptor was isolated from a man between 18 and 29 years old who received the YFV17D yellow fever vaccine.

Here the CDR3 reads CATYSLTGGHYGYTF. CDR3 in DNA: TGTGCCACGTACTCCTTGACTGGGGGACACTATGGCTACACCTTC. This chain uses TRBV6-5 with TRBJ1-2, with a tentative D call TRBD1 (5 bases). The CDR3 sequence is 15 residues long. Per germline, CDR1 MNHEY and CDR2 SVGAGI. The V and J ends lost 10 bases and 3 bases respectively, with 21 bases between them.